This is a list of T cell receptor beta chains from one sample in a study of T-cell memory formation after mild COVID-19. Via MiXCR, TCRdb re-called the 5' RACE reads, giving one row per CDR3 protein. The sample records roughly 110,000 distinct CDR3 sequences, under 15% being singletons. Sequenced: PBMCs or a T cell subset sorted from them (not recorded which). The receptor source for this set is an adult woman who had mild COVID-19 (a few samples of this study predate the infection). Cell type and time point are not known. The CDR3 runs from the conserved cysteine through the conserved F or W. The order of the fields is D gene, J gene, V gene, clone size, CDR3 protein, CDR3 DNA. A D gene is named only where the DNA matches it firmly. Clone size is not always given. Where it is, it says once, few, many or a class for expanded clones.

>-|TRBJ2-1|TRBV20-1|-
CSARAGGSASSYNEQFF
TGCAGTGCTAGAGCAGGGGGGTCGGCTAGCTCCTACAATGAGCAGTTCTTC
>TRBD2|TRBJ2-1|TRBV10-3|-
CAISDGGRRNEQFF
TGTGCCATCAGTGATGGCGGGAGGCGCAATGAGCAGTTCTTC
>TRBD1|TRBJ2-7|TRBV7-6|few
CASSLGQGGSYEQYF
TGTGCCAGCAGCTTAGGACAGGGGGGCTCCTACGAGCAGTACTTC
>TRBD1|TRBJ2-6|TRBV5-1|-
CASSWTGDGANVLTF
TGCGCCAGCAGCTGGACAGGGGACGGGGCCAACGTCCTGACTTTC
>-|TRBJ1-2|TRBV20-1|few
CSARVALFRTGWPYGYTF
TGCAGTGCTAGAGTCGCCCTTTTCCGCACAGGGTGGCCTTATGGCTACACCTTC
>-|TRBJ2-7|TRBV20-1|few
CSARDLTHEQYF
TGCAGTGCTAGAGATCTCACCCACGAGCAGTACTTC
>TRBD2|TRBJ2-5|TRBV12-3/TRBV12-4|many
CASSLYSSTSVVQETQYF
TGTGCCAGCAGTCTTTATTCTTCGACTAGCGTGGTCCAAGAGACCCAGTACTTC
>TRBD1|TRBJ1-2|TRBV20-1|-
CSARPTGADYGYTF
TGCAGTGCCCGACCGACAGGGGCCGACTATGGCTACACCTTC
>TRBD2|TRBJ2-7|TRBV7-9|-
CASSLVPSGDYEQYF
TGTGCCAGCAGCTTAGTGCCTAGCGGGGATTACGAGCAGTACTTC
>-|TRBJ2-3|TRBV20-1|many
CSAGLPRRWDTQYF
TGCAGTGCCGGACTACCCAGACGATGGGATACGCAGTATTTT
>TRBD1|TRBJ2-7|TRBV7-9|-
CASSFSPTGSYEQYF
TGTGCCAGCAGCTTCTCCCCGACAGGGTCCTACGAGCAGTACTTC
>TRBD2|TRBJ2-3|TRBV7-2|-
CASSFSTLAGGPIDTQYF
TGTGCCAGCAGCTTCTCTACGCTAGCGGGAGGGCCCATAGATACGCAGTATTTT
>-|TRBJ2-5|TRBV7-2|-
CASSLVGPDKETQYF
TGTGCCAGCAGCTTAGTCGGTCCAGACAAGGAGACCCAGTACTTC
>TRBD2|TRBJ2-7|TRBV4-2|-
CASSQDETSGLPYEQYF
TGTGCCAGCAGCCAAGATGAAACTAGCGGGCTCCCCTACGAGCAGTACTTC
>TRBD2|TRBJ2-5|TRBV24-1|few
CATGPGAGEETQYF
TGTGCCACCGGCCCCGGGGCGGGGGAAGAGACCCAGTACTTC
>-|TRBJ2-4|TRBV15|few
CATSILAGGALSKNIQYF
TGTGCCACCAGCATCCTGGCCGGGGGAGCGCTGTCCAAAAACATTCAGTACTTC
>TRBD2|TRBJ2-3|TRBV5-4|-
CASSLTPSGRPSSTDTQYF
TGTGCCAGCAGCCTCACTCCTAGCGGGAGGCCCTCTAGCACAGATACGCAGTATTTT
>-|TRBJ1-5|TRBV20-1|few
CSAIAPPREDRLNQPQHF
TGCAGTGCTATCGCCCCCCCTCGCGAGGACAGACTCAATCAGCCCCAGCATTTT
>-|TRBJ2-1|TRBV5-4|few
CASSIEGEQFF
TGTGCCAGCAGCATCGAGGGTGAGCAGTTCTTC
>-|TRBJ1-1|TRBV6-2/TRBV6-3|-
CATSQGYGTEAFF
TGTGCCACCTCACAGGGCTATGGCACTGAAGCTTTCTTT
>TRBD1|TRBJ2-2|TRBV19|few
CASTGQGSTGELFF
TGTGCCAGTACGGGACAGGGAAGCACCGGGGAGCTGTTTTTT
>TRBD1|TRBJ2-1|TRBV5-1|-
CASSSSDRGGHNEQFF
TGCGCCAGCAGCTCCTCGGACAGGGGTGGGCACAATGAGCAGTTCTTC
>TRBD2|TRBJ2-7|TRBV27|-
CASSLLGGLAGGPTYEQYF
TGTGCCAGCAGTTTATTGGGCGGACTAGCGGGAGGGCCCACCTACGAGCAGTACTTC
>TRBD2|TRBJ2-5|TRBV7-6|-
CASSLLAGSETQYF
TGTGCCAGCAGCTTACTAGCGGGAAGCGAGACCCAGTACTTC
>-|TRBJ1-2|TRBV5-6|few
CASSPTGAFFYGYTF
TGTGCCAGCAGCCCTACAGGAGCATTTTTCTATGGCTACACCTTC
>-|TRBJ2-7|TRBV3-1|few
CASSQEDLHLEQYF
TGTGCCAGCAGCCAAGAGGACCTTCACCTGGAGCAGTACTTC
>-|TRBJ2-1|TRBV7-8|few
CASSSRGVFSEQFF
TGTGCCAGCAGCTCCAGGGGGGTCTTTTCTGAGCAGTTCTTC
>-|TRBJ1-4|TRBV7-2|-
CASSLRPPANEKLFF
TGTGCCAGCAGCTTAAGACCACCGGCTAATGAAAAACTGTTTTTT
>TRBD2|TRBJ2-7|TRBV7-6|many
CASSSTSGTPAYEQYF
TGTGCCAGCAGCTCGACTAGCGGGACTCCAGCCTACGAGCAGTACTTC
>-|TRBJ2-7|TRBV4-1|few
CASSPVGGYHEQYF
TGCGCCAGCAGCCCCGTCGGGGGATACCACGAGCAGTACTTC
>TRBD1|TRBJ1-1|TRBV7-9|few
CASSLALDREGTEAFF
TGTGCCAGCAGCTTAGCATTGGACAGGGAGGGCACTGAAGCTTTCTTT
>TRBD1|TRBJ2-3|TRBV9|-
CASSASGQRDTQYF
TGTGCCAGCAGCGCATCGGGACAGAGAGATACGCAGTATTTT
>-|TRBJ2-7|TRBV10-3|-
CAIRPDRSGGYEQYF
TGTGCCATCAGGCCGGACAGATCGGGTGGTTACGAGCAGTACTTC
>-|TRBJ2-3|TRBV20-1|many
CSAREAAISTDTQYF
TGCAGTGCTAGAGAGGCAGCTATAAGCACAGATACGCAGTATTTT
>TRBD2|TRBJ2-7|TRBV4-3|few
CASSQIHSGSYEQYF
TGCGCCAGCAGCCAAATCCATAGCGGGAGTTACGAGCAGTACTTC
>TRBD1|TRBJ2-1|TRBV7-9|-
CASSLRDRGDNEQFF
TGTGCCAGCAGCCTCCGGGACAGGGGGGACAATGAGCAGTTCTTC
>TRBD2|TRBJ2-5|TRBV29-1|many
CSSWTSGEETQYF
TGCAGTTCTTGGACTAGCGGTGAAGAGACCCAGTACTTC
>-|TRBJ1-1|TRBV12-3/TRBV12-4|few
CASSLGEGTEAFF
TGTGCCAGCAGTTTAGGGGAGGGCACTGAAGCTTTCTTT
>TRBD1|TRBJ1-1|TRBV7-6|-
CASSLLTGINTEAFF
TGTGCCAGCAGCCTGCTGACAGGGATTAACACTGAAGCTTTCTTT
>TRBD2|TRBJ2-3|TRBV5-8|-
CASSLAASGSLSTDTQYF
TGTGCCAGCAGCTTGGCGGCTAGCGGGAGCCTGAGCACAGATACGCAGTATTTT